Each of the 31 T cell receptor beta chains below was sequenced from the same sample in a study of regulatory T cells in long-lasting Graves disease. Arm-PCR with iRepertoire HTBI primers amplified the CDR3 regions for these TCR beta libraries. Each CDR3 protein gets one entry after TCRdb re-called the multiplex PCR reads with MiXCR. The table lists roughly 450,000 distinct CDR3 sequences, less than 25% of them singletons, with 7.8% in the top ten. This sample's time point: persistent/refractory GD, antithyroid drugs over 5 years with positive TRAb. Making the TCR library involved RNA that had been extracted from PBMCs. The starting material was peripheral blood mononuclear cells (PBMCs), obtained when the disease was refractory, from a patient treated with antithyroid drugs. These receptors were taken from a female donor with Graves disease.

This clonotype was observed many times. This sequence joins TRBV3-1 and TRBJ2-5; D is unclear. CDR1 is LGHDT and CDR2 is YNNKEL in the germline V gene (reference sequence). The V end was cut by 2 bases, the J end by 1 base, with 11 bases between. This CDR3 is 15 amino acids long. The CDR3 DNA reads TGTGCCAGCAGCCAACTTGGACGGATCCAAGAGACCCAGTACTTC. This sequence encodes CASSQLGRIQETQYF.

This clonotype showed up many times. The CDR3 DNA sequence: TGTGCCAGCACGCGGGGGGGGTCACCCCTCCACTTT. Translation gives CASTRGGSPLHF. V gene TRBV27 combines with J gene TRBJ1-6; TRBD1 might be the D (5 bases). Germline V lookup: CDR1 MNHEY, CDR2 SMNVEV (reference sequence). The CDR3 has 12 residues. V was pared by 7 bases and J by 10 bases, with 11 bases between.

In regard to this clonotype: The final CDR3 position lacks the conserved phenylalanine or tryptophan, pointing to a likely read error. The chain joins TRBV11-2 to TRBJ2-7; the D gene could be TRBD1 or TRBD2 (5 bases each). Germline V lookup: CDR1 SGHAT, CDR2 FQNNGV. The CDR3 length is 16 residues. Trimming took 6 bases from V and 0 from J, leaving 18 bases between them. The CDR3 loop reads CASRSPGLGSSYEQYY. CDR3 nucleotides: TGTGCCAGCAGATCCCCGGGGCTAGGGAGCTCCTACGAGCAGTACTAC.

The rearrangement links TRBV19 to TRBJ1-5; TRBD1 matches 8 bases. The V gene's germline CDR1 is LNHDA and CDR2 SQIVND (reference sequence). The CDR3 runs to 18 residues. V was clipped by 6 bases and J by 0 bases; unmatched bases: 13. The CDR3 sequence: CASSERTGNVRSNQPQHF. CDR3 coding DNA: TGTGCCAGTAGCGAGAGGACAGGGAATGTTCGTAGCAATCAGCCCCAGCATTTT.

This clonotype came up a few times. The gene calls are TRBV6-1 and TRBJ1-1; no definite D call. Germline V gene sequence: CDR1 MNHNS, CDR2 SASEGT. The length of the CDR3 is 15 residues. Trimming left V 7 bases short and J 3 bases short, with 18 bases between. The CDR3 loop is CASTPAGGGYTEAFF. The CDR3 DNA reads TGTGCCAGCACCCCGGCGGGAGGTGGGTACACTGAAGCTTTCTTT.

The J gene is TRBJ2-7, the V gene TRBV7-9; perhaps TRBD2 as D (7 bases). V lost 5 bases and J 7 bases, leaving 24 bases between the germline ends. In germline, CDR1 is SEHNR, CDR2 FQNEAQ (reference sequence). CDR3 size: 16 residues. CDR3 nucleotides: TGTGCCAGCAGCCCGCCGGGGGGCGGGGTCGGAAAAGAGCAGTACTTC. Protein product: CASSPPGGGVGKEQYF.

The V and J genes are TRBV5-5 and TRBJ1-1, with D perhaps TRBD1 (5 bases). CDR3 length: 14 residues. V lost 4 bases and J 5 bases, leaving 15 bases between the germline ends. Looked up from germline, CDR1 is SGHKS and CDR2 is YYEKEE (reference sequence). The CDR3 sequence: CASSPRWGGTEAFF. CDR3 DNA sequence: TGTGCCAGCAGCCCGAGATGGGGGGGGACTGAAGCTTTCTTT.

CDR3 DNA: TGTGCCAGTAGTCTACTGACAAGGCTTAATGAAAAACTGTTTTTT. Protein sequence: CASSLLTRLNEKLFF. V and J are TRBV19 and TRBJ1-4; D is uncertain. Germline loops: CDR1 LNHDA, CDR2 SQIVND (reference sequence). The germline V and J ends were trimmed by 5 bases and 4 bases, with 14 bases remaining between them. The CDR3 loop spans 15 amino acids.

This clonotype occurred many times. This chain uses TRBV28 with TRBJ1-2; the D is unclear. The V and J ends lost 2 bases and 4 bases respectively, with 8 bases between them. Germline CDR1 is MDHEN and CDR2 is SYDVKM. This CDR3 is 13 amino acids long. Here the CDR3 DNA reads TGTGCCAGCAGTTTAGGCAGAACCTATGGCTACACCTTC. Protein sequence: CASSLGRTYGYTF.

The gene calls are TRBV6-5 and TRBJ2-7, with D maybe TRBD1 (5 bases). V dropped 0 bases and J dropped 3 bases, with 24 bases sitting between them. The germline gives CDR1 MNHEY, CDR2 SVGAGI. This CDR3 has 19 residues. Here the CDR3 reads CASSYSSLGVVRLNYEQYF. The CDR3 nucleotides read TGTGCCAGCAGTTACTCGAGCTTAGGGGTAGTACGGCTCAACTACGAGCAGTACTTC.

The sample holds many counts of this clonotype. This chain joins TRBV11-1 and TRBJ1-4; no clear D. Trimming shortened V by 5 bases and J by 6 bases, and 16 bases separated the two germline ends. Germline V gene data show CDR1 as SGHAT and CDR2 as FQDESV (reference sequence). The CDR3 contains 15 residues. This CDR3 reads CASSPSGSRDEKLFF. The CDR3 DNA reads TGTGCCAGCAGCCCATCGGGCAGCCGGGATGAAAAACTGTTTTTT.

In this sample, this clonotype turned up a few times. The chain recombines TRBV11-2 with TRBJ2-2; the match to TRBD1 covers 8 bases. The CDR3 consists of 18 residues. Germline V CDR1 and CDR2: SGHAT, FQNNGV. V was pared by 5 bases and J by 4 bases, with 15 bases of the junction left unmatched. CDR3 protein: CASSLGQGRVLGTGELFF. The DNA for the CDR3 is TGTGCCAGCAGCCTTGGACAGGGAAGGGTTCTGGGCACCGGGGAGCTGTTTTTT. The full variable domain, with the rest looked up from reference TRBV11-2 and TRBJ2-2, is EAGVAQSPRYKIIEKRQSVAFWCNPISGHATLYWYQQILGQGPKLLIQFQNNGVVDDSQLPKDRFSAERLKGVDSTLKIQPAKLEDSAVYLCASSLGQGRVLGTGELFFGEGSRLTVL.

In its sample, this clonotype was seen a few times. V is TRBV11-2 and J is TRBJ1-4; TRBD1 agrees at 9 bases. Germline CDR1 is SGHAT and CDR2 is FQNNGV. J lost 8 bases, V lost 2 bases, and 12 bases had no gene match. CDR3 length equals 17 residues. For the CDR3, the DNA is TGTGCCAGCAGCTTAACCCAGACAGGGGGTTTGTCGGAAAAACTGTTTTTT. Its protein is CASSLTQTGGLSEKLFF.

This clonotype was picked up many times. V gene TRBV12-5 combines with J gene TRBJ1-6; tentative D call: TRBD1 (5 bases). V was trimmed by 6 bases and J by 7 bases, leaving 13 bases between them. The CDR3 runs 14 residues. The germline V gene has CDR1 LGHNT and CDR2 FRNRAP. CDR3 sequence reads: CASGTGGANSPLHF. Here the CDR3 DNA reads TGTGCTAGTGGCACCGGGGGAGCAAATTCACCCCTCCACTTT.

Of note for this clonotype: Its ends do not fully match the called genes, so a read error is possible. The chain couples TRBV9 to TRBJ1-2, with D possibly being TRBD1 (5 bases). The CDR3 runs to 13 residues. Per germline, CDR1 SGDLS and CDR2 YYNGEE. The CDR3 reads CASSVGVGGGYTF. The CDR3 nucleotides are TGTGCCAGCAGCGTAGGAGTTGGGGGTGGCTACACTTTC.

This clonotype was observed a few times. The V gene is TRBV2, the J gene TRBJ2-3; D possibly corresponds to TRBD2 (5 bases). This CDR3 spans 15 amino acids. Germline assignment: CDR1 SNHLY and CDR2 FYNNEI. V lost 7 bases and J lost 4, with 18 bases in between. CDR3 residues: CASKLESFGPDTQYF. The CDR3 region has the DNA TGTGCCAGCAAACTAGAAAGCTTCGGTCCAGATACGCAGTATTTT.

This clonotype was detected many times. The rearrangement joins TRBV28 to TRBJ2-7; TRBD2 aligns across 10 bases. Per germline, CDR1 MDHEN and CDR2 SYDVKM. V was clipped by 3 bases and J by 4 bases; unmatched bases: 6. The CDR3 sequence is 15 residues long. The DNA for the CDR3 is TGTGCCAGCAGTTTCCCCGGGACTAGCGCATACGAGCAGTACTTC. It codes for CASSFPGTSAYEQYF. Complete variable domain (other parts from reference TRBV28 and TRBJ2-7): DVKVTQSSRYLVKRTGEKVFLECVQDMDHENMFWYRQDPGLGLRLIYFSYDVKMKEKGDIPEGYSVSREKKERFSLILESASTNQTSMYLCASSFPGTSAYEQYFGPGTRLTVT.

This clonotype occurred a few times. The chain employs TRBV5-1 and TRBJ1-1; 11 bases are shared with TRBD1. Looked up from germline, CDR1 is SGHRS and CDR2 is YFSETQ. The CDR3 is 17 residues long. Trimming took 4 bases from V and 3 from J; bases not matched to a gene: 11. The CDR3 nucleotides read TGCGCCAGCAGCCCCTGGACAGGGGGCGCCGGGGACACTGAAGCTTTCTTT. It specifies CASSPWTGGAGDTEAFF.

Ten or more counts support this clonotype. The chain joins TRBV27 to TRBJ2-4; 8 nucleotides agree with TRBD1. Trimming cost V 0 bases and J 6 bases; bases outside gene matches: 4. Germline V lookup: CDR1 MNHEY, CDR2 SMNVEV (reference sequence). There are 15 residues in the CDR3. This CDR3 is CASSLSHGQGNIQYF. CDR3 sequence (DNA): TGTGCCAGCAGTTTATCCCACGGACAGGGAAACATTCAGTACTTC.

This clonotype was counted only a few times. The chain uses TRBV5-1 and TRBJ2-7; 7 bases align to TRBD1. V lost 4 bases, J lost 4 bases, and 14 bases stayed unmatched. This CDR3 comprises 16 residues. CDR1 and CDR2 (germline): SGHRS, YFSETQ. This chain's CDR3 is CASSRGQPLRLYEQYF. In DNA, the CDR3 is TGCGCCAGCAGCAGGGGACAGCCCCTCCGACTTTACGAGCAGTACTTC.

This clonotype was observed at least ten times. This chain joins TRBV24-1 and TRBJ1-4; D might be TRBD1 (5 bases). CDR1 is KGHDR and CDR2 is SFDVKD in the germline V gene. The ends were cut back, 12 bases at V and 8 bases at J, with 15 bases in the middle. The CDR3 is 12 amino acids. CDR3 nucleotide sequence: TGTGCCGTCGGGCAGGGCGGAGAAAAACTGTTTTTT. Encoded protein: CAVGQGGEKLFF.

This clonotype has more than one count but fewer than ten. The chain joins TRBV6-5 to TRBJ1-2, with 9 bases lining up with TRBD1. Per germline, CDR1 MNHEY and CDR2 SVGAGI. V trimming: 4 bases; J trimming: 6 bases; junction bases outside the gene matches: 15. CDR3 size: 17 residues. The CDR3 spells CASSSDRGGLTIDGYTF. The CDR3 bases are TGTGCCAGCAGTTCAGACAGGGGGGGGTTAACGATCGATGGCTACACCTTC.

V gene TRBV20-1 combines with J gene TRBJ2-3; D ambiguous. Germline assignment: CDR1 DFQATT and CDR2 SNEGSKA (reference sequence). Trimming cost V 4 bases and J 4 bases, with 15 bases left between them. The CDR3 length is 14 residues. The CDR3 nucleotides are TGCAGTGCTACGACGGAGACCGATGCAGATACGCAGTATTTT. This encodes CSATTETDADTQYF.

This clonotype was recorded at least ten times. The chain is built from TRBV28 and TRBJ2-4, with D hard to call. V was shortened by 3 bases and J by 9 bases, with 6 bases between the two germline ends. The CDR3 totals 11 residues. Germline V gene lookup returns CDR1 MDHEN and CDR2 SYDVKM. CDR3 loop: CASSFGPIQYF. In DNA, the CDR3 is TGTGCCAGCAGTTTTGGCCCCATTCAGTACTTC.

V usage is TRBV6-1 and J usage is TRBJ1-1; D may be TRBD1 (5 bases). Trimming stripped 6 bases from V and 4 bases from J, with 18 bases between. CDR3 length equals 15 residues. Germline values: CDR1 MNHNS, CDR2 SASEGT. In DNA form, the CDR3 reads TGTGCCAGCAGGATCGGGGCGGCATCATTCACTGAAGCTTTCTTT. Translated: CASRIGAASFTEAFF.

The chain has TRBV7-2 and TRBJ2-3; 9 bases map to TRBD1. Germline values: CDR1 SGHTA, CDR2 FQGNSA. The CDR3 sequence is 14 residues long. The V and J ends lost 4 bases and 6 bases, in that order; junction bases with no gene match: 5. CDR3 in amino acids: CASSSDRGVDTQYF. The DNA of the CDR3 is TGTGCCAGCAGCTCGGACAGGGGAGTGGATACGCAGTATTTT.

This clonotype was observed many times. This chain connects TRBV20-1 to TRBJ2-7; D is ambiguous. The CDR3 is 11 residues long. Deletions cut 3 bases from V and 4 bases from J, with 7 bases between. Germline V gives CDR1 DFQATT, CDR2 SNEGSKA (reference sequence). In DNA, the CDR3 is TGCAGTGCTAGTGTTACTTACGAGCAGTACTTC. Residues: CSASVTYEQYF.

This clonotype occurred a few times. The chain couples TRBV6-1 to TRBJ2-2; D may be TRBD1 (5 bases). The germline gives CDR1 MNHNS, CDR2 SASEGT. Trimming stripped 5 bases from V and 1 base from J, with 20 bases between. There are 18 residues in the CDR3. This CDR3 reads CASSPRDKTVVNTGELFF. CDR3 DNA sequence: TGTGCCAGCAGTCCCAGAGATAAGACAGTCGTGAACACCGGGGAGCTGTTTTTT.

The DNA of the CDR3 is TGTGCCAGCAGCTTAGTAGGAGGGGGCAATGAGCAGTTCTTC. It specifies CASSLVGGGNEQFF. The chain recombines TRBV11-2 with TRBJ2-1; TRBD1 or TRBD2 may be the D gene (6 bases each). Germline V gene sequence: CDR1 SGHAT, CDR2 FQNNGV. Trimming took off 1 base at V and 6 bases at J, with 10 bases between the two ends. This CDR3 comprises 14 residues.

In its sample, this clonotype was seen many times. The chain couples TRBV14 to TRBJ1-1; 9 bases match TRBD1. Germline V gene sequence: CDR1 SGHDN, CDR2 FVKESK. The CDR3 is 15 amino acids. Losses at the gene ends were 4 bases for V and 2 bases for J; bases not matched to a gene: 5. The CDR3 here is CASSPRQGGNTEAFF. DNA for the CDR3: TGTGCCAGCAGCCCGAGACAGGGGGGAAACACTGAAGCTTTCTTT.

This clonotype was picked up a small number of times. This chain links TRBV2 with TRBJ1-5; D is unclear. Trimming took off 10 bases at V and 4 bases at J, with 17 bases between the two ends. Per germline, CDR1 SNHLY and CDR2 FYNNEI. The CDR3 consists of 14 residues. DNA of the CDR3: TGTGCCACCGAGGGAGAGGGTGGAAATCAGCCCCAGCATTTT. Protein sequence: CATEGEGGNQPQHF.